These 9 T cell receptor beta chains were all obtained from the same sample, sequenced in a study of T cell responses to AZD1222 COVID-19 vaccine. Only in-frame clones appear in the TCRdb table, and some are missing; sequencing was by immunoSEQ multiplex PCR. The sample has 150,000 to 200,000 clones, around nine tenths seen once. This specimen was peripheral blood, taken 28 days after the second dose of the MenACWY control vaccine. Every receptor here comes from an adult who received the MenACWY meningococcal vaccine as a control.

This clone was recorded a few times. This sequence joins TRBV28 and TRBJ1-6, with 11 bases matching TRBD1. The CDR3 runs 16 residues. The ends lost 3 bases at V and 10 bases at J; junction bases unmatched: 8. Germline V gene data show CDR1 as MDHEN and CDR2 as SYDVKM. The CDR3 sequence: CASSFSRTGGYSPLHF. The CDR3 nucleotides read TGTGCCAGCAGTTTTTCGAGGACAGGGGGCTACTCACCCCTCCACTTT.

This chain links TRBV5-1 with TRBJ2-1; possibly TRBD1 or TRBD2 for D (5 bases each). In germline, CDR1 is SGHRS, CDR2 YFSETQ. Trimming left V 7 bases short and J 5 bases short, with 16 bases between. CDR3 length: 14 amino acids. CDR3 region: CASSEGFGDNEQFF. In DNA, the CDR3 is TGCGCCAGCTCTGAGGGGTTCGGGGACAATGAGCAGTTCTTC.

A single count supports this clone. The chain has TRBV18 and TRBJ2-7; 9 nucleotides match TRBD1. The germline V gene has CDR1 KGHSH and CDR2 LQKENI. J lost 7 bases, V lost 3 bases, and 7 bases had no gene match. The CDR3 extends over 14 amino acids. The DNA of the CDR3 is TGTGCCAGCTCACCCGGGACAGGGACTGGGGAGCAGTACTTC. Translation: CASSPGTGTGEQYF.

The CDR3, as DNA: TGTGCCAGTAGTATCTACAGGGGGCCATCCTACGAGCAGTACTTC. Translated, it gives CASSIYRGPSYEQYF. The chain carries TRBV19 and TRBJ2-7; 9 nucleotides agree with TRBD1. The CDR3 sequence is 15 residues long. The V and J ends lost 3 bases and 1 base, in that order; junction bases with no gene match: 4. Germline V CDR1 and CDR2: LNHDA, SQIVND (reference sequence).

A remark on this clone: The sample carries other DNA sequences with the same CDR3. V usage is TRBV9 and J usage is TRBJ1-2; TRBD1 agrees at 10 bases. V dropped 3 bases and J dropped 7; count of bases not matched to a gene: 6. CDR1 and CDR2 from the germline V gene are SGDLS and YYNGEE. CDR3 length: 14 amino acids. CDR3 region: CASSETGGAGGYTF. The CDR3 bases are TGTGCCAGCAGCGAGACAGGGGGCGCGGGTGGCTACACCTTC.

This sequence joins TRBV29-1 and TRBJ2-1; 9 nucleotides match TRBD2. The CDR3 totals 14 residues. The V and J ends lost 4 bases and 2 bases, in that order; junction bases with no gene match: 3. CDR1 and CDR2 from the germline V gene are SQVTM and ANQGSEA. DNA for the CDR3: TGCAGCGTTGGACTAGCGGAAACCTACAATGAGCAGTTCTTC. It codes for CSVGLAETYNEQFF.

V usage is TRBV14 and J usage is TRBJ2-1; D is undetermined. Germline V gene data show CDR1 as SGHDN and CDR2 as FVKESK. The CDR3 is made up of 12 amino acids. Trimming pared 3 bases from V and 4 bases from J, leaving 4 bases between. The CDR3 here is CASSHVYNEQFF. The DNA of the CDR3 is TGTGCCAGCAGCCACGTTTACAATGAGCAGTTCTTC.

The chain links TRBV3-1 (or the pseudogene TRBV3-2) to TRBJ2-3; no reliable D call. CDR3 size: 14 residues. V was trimmed by 4 bases and J by 0 bases, leaving 8 bases between them. CDR1 and CDR2 (germline): LGHDT, YNNKEL (reference sequence). This CDR3 is CASSPTMSTDTQYF. The DNA for the CDR3 is TGTGCCAGCAGCCCGACCATGAGCACAGATACGCAGTATTTT.

The genes are TRBV27 and TRBJ2-7, with 7 positions matching TRBD2. Per the germline V gene, CDR1 is MNHEY and CDR2 is SMNVEV (reference sequence). This CDR3 is 15 amino acids long. Trimming at V came to 5 bases and at J to 0 bases, leaving 7 bases not matched to a gene. CDR3 bases: TGTGCCAGCAGTCCCGGGACGGGGGGCTCCTACGAGCAGTACTTC. It encodes CASSPGTGGSYEQYF.